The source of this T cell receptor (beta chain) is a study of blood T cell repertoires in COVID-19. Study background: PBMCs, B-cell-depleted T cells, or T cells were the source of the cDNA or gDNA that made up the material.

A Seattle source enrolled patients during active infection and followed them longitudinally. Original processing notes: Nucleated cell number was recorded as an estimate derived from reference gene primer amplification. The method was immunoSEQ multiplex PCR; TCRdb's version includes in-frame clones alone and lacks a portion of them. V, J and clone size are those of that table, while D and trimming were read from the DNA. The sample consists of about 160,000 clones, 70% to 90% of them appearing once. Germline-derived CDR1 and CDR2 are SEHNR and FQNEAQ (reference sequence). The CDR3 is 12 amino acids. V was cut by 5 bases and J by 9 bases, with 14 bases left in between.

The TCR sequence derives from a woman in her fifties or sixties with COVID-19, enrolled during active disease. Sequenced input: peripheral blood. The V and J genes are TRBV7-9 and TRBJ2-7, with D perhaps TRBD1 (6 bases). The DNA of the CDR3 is TGTGCCAGCAGCCTGGACAGACAAACGCAGTACTTC. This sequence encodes CASSLDRQTQYF.